In its sample, the clone carrying this T cell receptor (beta chain) was seen a few times. These data originate in a study of Graves' ophthalmopathy and Graves' hyperthyroidism. Study-wide context: Stable hyperthyroidism was defined by absence of ophthalmopathy within 18 months of follow-up.

V shed 6 bases and J 2 bases; nucleotides not matched to a gene: 10. The CDR3 extends over 15 amino acids. Germline lookup yields CDR1 SNHLY and CDR2 FYNNEI. Amplification of the TCR beta CDR3 regions used RNA transcripts (as template). Second-round multiplex PCR came after a first-round RT-PCR that employed HTBI primers. TCRdb re-analysed the multiplex PCR reads in MiXCR, keeping a single row per CDR3 protein. Of 580,000 or so distinct CDR3 sequences in the sample, 39% were seen once. This TCR derives from an adult man with Graves' hyperthyroidism. Sequenced input: peripheral blood or thyroid tissue (not recorded which). J is TRBJ2-7 and V is TRBV2, with TRBD1 matching over 7 bases. This CDR3 reads CASRSIEGATYEQYF. The CDR3, as DNA: TGTGCCAGCAGATCCATAGAGGGGGCCACCTACGAGCAGTACTTC.